This T cell receptor (beta chain) was sequenced in a study of T cell repertoires in cytomegalovirus infection. Study-level background: Both CMV infection and a matching HLA type were indicated by public TCR beta signatures.

Study-level points and caveats: Carriage of CMV together with the relevant HLA was identifiable through cumulative public TCR beta family frequency. There were HLA-C-restricted CMV-specific TCR beta clonotypes dominating the ex vivo response.

The CDR3 is 18 amino acids. The germline V gene has CDR1 SGHAT and CDR2 FQNNGV. Trimming shortened V by 5 bases and J by 0 bases, and 22 bases separated the two germline ends. On this clonotype itself: Its cognate antigen is unknown.

One entry per CDR3 protein, called by TCRdb with MiXCR from the reads. Found here are about 440,000 distinct CDR3 sequences, 25% to 40% of them singletons; the top ten hold about an eighth. Sample: PBMCs. The receptor comes from a human donor in good health (CMV status not recorded). Some clones in this sample may be carry-over from other donors' samples. This rearrangement joins TRBV11-2 to TRBJ2-5; maybe TRBD1 (5 bases). In nucleotides, the CDR3 is TGTGCCAGCAGCCCGCCATTGGGTGGGGCCCAGTACCAAGAGACCCAGTACTTC. It yields the protein CASSPPLGGAQYQETQYF.